One and the same sample provided the 4 T cell receptor beta chains below, sequenced in a study of beta chain features in type 1 diabetes. Every bit of the isolated RNA underwent reverse transcription, so sequencing read expressed TCRB transcripts. The repertoire was sequenced with immunoSEQ multiplex PCR; TCRdb's copy has only in-frame clones and lacks some. The sample lists about 350,000 clones; roughly a fifth were seen once. The sequenced sample consisted of naive CD4+ T cells from blood. These receptor sequences come from a woman in her late teens or twenties in good health.

The chain recombines TRBV6-4 with TRBJ1-1, with 8 bases fitting TRBD1. V dropped 11 bases and J dropped 1; count of bases not matched to a gene: 3. The CDR3 contains 12 residues. Germline-derived CDR1 and CDR2 are MRHNA and SNTAGT. The chain's CDR3 is CAGTGGNTEAFF. The DNA of the CDR3 is TGTGCCGGAACAGGGGGGAACACTGAAGCTTTCTTT.

The V gene is TRBV5-1, the J gene TRBJ2-2, with D possibly matching TRBD2 (6 bases). Germline CDR1 is SGHRS and CDR2 is YFSETQ. The CDR3 is 15 amino acids. V gave up 0 bases and J gave up 4 bases, with 10 bases separating them. CDR3 sequence (DNA): TGCGCCAGCAGCTTGGAAATGGGGGGCACCGGGGAGCTGTTTTTT. Translating it yields CASSLEMGGTGELFF.

This clone was detected a few times. The chain uses TRBV5-1 and TRBJ1-1, with no clear D. Germline V gene lookup returns CDR1 SGHRS and CDR2 YFSETQ. The germline V and J ends were trimmed by 2 bases and 1 base, with 9 bases remaining between them. The CDR3 contains 14 residues. The CDR3 spells CASSLRTANTEAFF. In DNA form, the CDR3 reads TGCGCCAGCAGCTTACGGACTGCGAACACTGAAGCTTTCTTT.

The V call is TRBV4-1, the J call TRBJ1-2; 12 bases align to TRBD1. V lost 3 bases and J lost 4; bases outside the gene matches: 12. From germline, CDR1 is MGHRA and CDR2 YSYEKL. CDR3 length equals 18 residues. For the CDR3, the DNA is TGCGCCAGCAGCCACTCGCCCGGGACAGGGGGCGTTGGCTATGGCTACACCTTC. It is translated as CASSHSPGTGGVGYGYTF.